The subject of this entry is one T cell receptor (beta chain). This sample was included in a study of shared clonotypes between healthy human individuals. On the study more broadly: Used for every donor were three CD4 naive, three CD4 memory, two CD8 naive and one CD8 memory plate.

Assay used: immunoSEQ multiplex PCR; TCRdb lists only in-frame clones, some missing. The sample includes 1.5 million to 2.5 million clones, around 96% of them seen just once. CD45RO negativity and positive selection for CCR7 defined naive CD8 cells, a population that excluded terminally differentiated effector memory CD45RA+ cells. Sequencing used naive CD8+ T cells sorted from blood. The clonotype comes from a man aged 18 to 30 in good health.

CDR3 DNA sequence: TGCAGCGTTGAAACGACACTAGCCCCCGGGGAGCTGTTTTTT. This codes for CSVETTLAPGELFF. The rearrangement uses TRBV29-1 and TRBJ2-2, with D possibly being TRBD2 (6 bases). Germline assignment: CDR1 SQVTM and CDR2 ANQGSEA. V lost 2 bases, J lost 6 bases, and 13 bases lay in between. This CDR3 comprises 14 residues.